Presented here are 14 T cell receptor beta chains from one specimen sequenced in a study of blood T cell repertoires in COVID-19 (dated by TCRdb to about 2020). Library prep was done by the immunoSEQ multiplex PCR assay. What TCRdb holds here is the immuneACCESS table cut down to in-frame rearrangements. Part of the clones is not present; checked against another copy, under half of the missing clones reflect an unresolved V gene, and the others are unexplained. Counted in this sample were approximately 270,000 clones; approximately 85% of them appeared once. The ten largest make up 1.9% of the sample. Specimen: PBMCs or T cells enriched from blood (not recorded which). The receptors derive from a woman aged 45 to 65 who had recovered from COVID-19.

This sequence joins TRBV5-1 and TRBJ2-3; 12 nucleotides align to TRBD2. Germline V gene sequence: CDR1 SGHRS, CDR2 YFSETQ. This CDR3 has 16 amino acids. The V and J ends lost 0 bases and 5 bases, in that order; junction bases with no gene match: 4. The CDR3 coding sequence is TGCGCCAGCAGCTTGGCCGGACTAGCGGGAATAGATACGCAGTATTTT. This sequence encodes CASSLAGLAGIDTQYF.

This chain joins TRBV5-6 and TRBJ1-6; no reliable D call. V was clipped by 0 bases and J by 13 bases, with 11 bases between them. The CDR3 consists of 13 residues. Per the germline V gene, CDR1 is SGHDT and CDR2 is YYEEEE. As DNA, the CDR3 is TGTGCCAGCAGCTTGGTTGTCAGAGGTCCCCTCCACTTT. This codes for CASSLVVRGPLHF.

The rearrangement links TRBV30 to TRBJ2-7; D perhaps matches TRBD1 (6 bases). V lost 4 bases and J lost 1, with 14 bases in between. This CDR3 region has 14 residues. Germline V gene sequence: CDR1 GTSNPN, CDR2 SVGIG (reference sequence). CDR3 region: CAWKDSWVSYEQYF. The CDR3 DNA reads TGTGCCTGGAAGGACAGCTGGGTTTCCTACGAGCAGTACTTC. The full variable domain, in which reference TRBV30 and TRBJ2-7 provide the parts outside the CDR3, is SQTIHQWPATLVQPVGSPLSLECTVEGTSNPNLYWYRQAAGRGLQLLFYSVGIGQISSEVPQNLSASRPQDRQFILSSKKLLLSDSGFYLCAWKDSWVSYEQYFGPGTRLTVT.

This chain uses TRBV29-1 with TRBJ2-1; 14 bases agree with TRBD2. CDR3 length equals 15 residues. With 4 bases clipped from V and 3 bases from J, the junction kept 2 bases outside the gene matches. Looked up from germline, CDR1 is SQVTM and CDR2 is ANQGSEA. The CDR3 coding sequence is TGCAGCGTTGCGGGACTAGCGGGAGACTACAATGAGCAGTTCTTC. Translated, it gives CSVAGLAGDYNEQFF.

The CDR3 sequence: CASSFRDRYQETQYF. In DNA form, the CDR3 reads TGTGCCAGCAGCTTTCGTGACAGGTACCAAGAGACCCAGTACTTC. The chain links TRBV11-1 to TRBJ2-5; maybe TRBD1 (6 bases). Trimming shortened V by 3 bases and J by 0 bases, and 11 bases separated the two germline ends. CDR3 length: 15 residues. Germline V gives CDR1 SGHAT, CDR2 FQDESV (reference sequence).

The genes are TRBV18 and TRBJ1-3; 9 bases line up with TRBD1. Germline V gene lookup returns CDR1 KGHSH and CDR2 LQKENI. The CDR3 length is 14 residues. The trim removed 3 bases at V and 7 bases at J, leaving 4 bases unmatched. CDR3 protein: CASSPGQGGNTIYF. In DNA form, the CDR3 reads TGTGCCAGCTCACCGGGACAGGGAGGCAACACCATATATTTT.

In regard to this clone: Different DNA sequences within this sample yield the same CDR3. The rearrangement uses TRBV6-1 and TRBJ1-1, with D hard to call. The CDR3 totals 14 residues. Trimming left V 2 bases short and J 1 base short, with 8 bases between. Germline assignment: CDR1 MNHNS and CDR2 SASEGT. The CDR3 nucleotides read TGTGCCAGCAGTGAACTGTCGGGGAACACTGAAGCTTTCTTT. This sequence encodes CASSELSGNTEAFF.

The chain recombines TRBV7-2 with TRBJ2-7, with D possibly TRBD2 on 5 matching bases. The CDR3 runs 15 residues. The germline gives CDR1 SGHTA, CDR2 FQGNSA. With 2 bases removed from V and 4 bases from J, the gap between germline ends came to 15 bases. Here the CDR3 DNA reads TGTGCCAGCAGCTTAACCGGGATGCCCTCATACGAGCAGTACTTC. This sequence encodes CASSLTGMPSYEQYF.

This rearrangement joins TRBV28 to TRBJ2-3; TRBD2 aligns across 7 bases. V shed 9 bases, J shed 3 bases, and the junction held 6 bases outside the gene matches. Germline CDR1 is MDHEN and CDR2 is SYDVKM. This CDR3 comprises 13 residues. The CDR3 here is CASHGGVTDTQYF. In DNA, the CDR3 is TGTGCCAGTCATGGGGGGGTGACAGATACGCAGTATTTT. Looking up the rest from reference TRBV28 and TRBJ2-3 gives the full variable domain: DVKVTQSSRYLVKRTGEKVFLECVQDMDHENMFWYRQDPGLGLRLIYFSYDVKMKEKGDIPEGYSVSREKKERFSLILESASTNQTSMYLCASHGGVTDTQYFGPGTRLTVL.

The CDR3 protein is CASSAGTGDGYTF. DNA of the CDR3: TGCGCCAGCAGCGCCGGGACAGGGGATGGCTACACCTTC. This sequence joins TRBV5-1 and TRBJ1-2; 10 bases line up with TRBD1. Germline V gene data show CDR1 as SGHRS and CDR2 as YFSETQ. Trimming took 4 bases from V and 6 from J; bases not matched to a gene: 3. This CDR3 is built from 13 residues. Using reference TRBV5-1 and TRBJ1-2 for the parts outside the CDR3, the full variable domain is KAGVTQTPRYLIKTRGQQVTLSCSPISGHRSVSWYQQTPGQGLQFLFEYFSETQRNKGNFPGRFSGRQFSNSRSEMNVSTLELGDSALYLCASSAGTGDGYTFGSGTRLTVV.

The genes are TRBV5-4 and TRBJ2-1, with 11 bases lining up with TRBD2. From germline, CDR1 is SGHNT and CDR2 YYREEE (reference sequence). CDR3 length: 14 residues. The trim removed 3 bases at V and 10 bases at J, leaving 6 bases unmatched. The CDR3 spells CASSSGTSGPEQFF. The CDR3 DNA follows: TGTGCCAGCAGCTCCGGGACTAGCGGCCCGGAGCAGTTCTTC. Variable domain in full (rest from reference TRBV5-4 and TRBJ2-1): ETGVTQSPTHLIKTRGQQVTLRCSSQSGHNTVSWYQQALGQGPQFIFQYYREEENGRGNFPPRFSGLQFPNYSSELNVNALELDDSALYLCASSSGTSGPEQFFGPGTRLTVL.

This chain links TRBV24-1 with TRBJ2-5, with 13 bases fitting TRBD2. The V gene's germline CDR1 is KGHDR and CDR2 SFDVKD. The CDR3 totals 16 residues. Unmatched junction bases numbered 4, after V lost 2 bases and J lost 5 bases. CDR3 in DNA: TGTGCCACCAGTGATTCTACTAGCGGGAGGGCCGAGACCCAGTACTTC. Residues: CATSDSTSGRAETQYF.

The gene calls are TRBV5-4 and TRBJ1-1, with 10 bases that match TRBD1. Germline V CDR1 and CDR2: SGHNT, YYREEE (reference sequence). Losses at the gene ends were 4 bases for V and 3 bases for J; bases not matched to a gene: 6. The CDR3 sequence is 15 residues long. CDR3 residues: CASSPLTGGYTEAFF. CDR3 coding DNA: TGTGCCAGCAGCCCGCTGACAGGGGGCTACACTGAAGCTTTCTTT.

There are a few counts of this clone. The chain recombines TRBV19 with TRBJ1-2, with D perhaps TRBD1 (6 bases). Trimming took 6 bases from V and 3 from J, leaving 14 bases between them. The germline gives CDR1 LNHDA, CDR2 SQIVND (reference sequence). This CDR3 spans 14 amino acids. DNA for the CDR3: TGTGCCAGTAGACCGAGGGGGGGGCACTATGGCTACACCTTC. Protein: CASRPRGGHYGYTF.